Below are 24 T cell receptor beta chains sequenced from a single sample in a study of blood T cell repertoires in COVID-19. The repertoire was sequenced with immunoSEQ multiplex PCR; TCRdb's copy has only in-frame clones and lacks some. The sample lists 95,000 to 150,000 clones, roughly four fifths seen once, with 10% to 15% in the top ten. The sample was peripheral blood. The receptors were sampled from a man in his fifties or sixties with acute or convalescent COVID-19.

The rearrangement links TRBV28 to TRBJ1-2, with D perhaps matching TRBD1 (5 bases). CDR3 length equals 14 residues. The germline V and J ends were trimmed by 3 bases and 4 bases, with 12 bases remaining between them. Germline CDR1 is MDHEN and CDR2 is SYDVKM. Here the CDR3 reads CASSLGQQLYGYTF. CDR3 sequence (DNA): TGTGCCAGCAGTTTGGGGCAGCAACTCTATGGCTACACCTTC.

The chain couples TRBV5-1 to TRBJ2-2; maybe TRBD2 (6 bases). Germline V gene data show CDR1 as SGHRS and CDR2 as YFSETQ. This CDR3 region has 16 residues. The V and J ends lost 0 bases and 6 bases respectively, with 15 bases between them. This CDR3 is CASSLAGGKGPGELFF. In DNA form, the CDR3 reads TGCGCCAGCAGCTTGGCCGGAGGGAAGGGGCCCGGGGAGCTGTTTTTT. The full variable domain, with the rest looked up from reference TRBV5-1 and TRBJ2-2, is KAGVTQTPRYLIKTRGQQVTLSCSPISGHRSVSWYQQTPGQGLQFLFEYFSETQRNKGNFPGRFSGRQFSNSRSEMNVSTLELGDSALYLCASSLAGGKGPGELFFGEGSRLTVL.

The chain has TRBV10-2 and TRBJ1-5; D might be TRBD1 (6 bases). CDR3 length equals 15 residues. V gave up 1 base and J gave up 4 bases, with 11 bases separating them. Germline CDR1 and CDR2: WSHSY and SAAADI. The CDR3 reads CASSELDSLNQPQHF. CDR3 in DNA: TGCGCCAGCAGTGAGTTGGACAGCTTGAATCAGCCCCAGCATTTT.

CDR3 sequence: CASSLLAGPRTDTQYF. The CDR3 nucleotides are TGTGCCAGCAGTCTCCTAGCGGGGCCCCGCACAGATACGCAGTATTTT. This chain links TRBV28 with TRBJ2-3; TRBD2 aligns across 9 bases. CDR1 and CDR2 from the germline V gene are MDHEN and SYDVKM. Trimming removed 5 bases from V and 1 base from J; junction bases left unmatched: 7. The CDR3 contains 16 residues.

This chain uses TRBV30 with TRBJ2-2, with D possibly TRBD1 on 6 matching bases. The CDR3 sequence is 14 residues long. Trimming took off 2 bases at V and 6 bases at J, with 13 bases between the two ends. The V gene's germline CDR1 is GTSNPN and CDR2 SVGIG (reference sequence). CDR3 sequence: CAWSPGVAPGELFF. The CDR3 nucleotides read TGTGCCTGGAGTCCAGGGGTGGCGCCCGGGGAGCTGTTTTTT.

The genes are TRBV19 and TRBJ1-3, with D uncertain. The length of the CDR3 is 15 residues. Trimming took 0 bases from V and 0 from J, leaving 6 bases between them. Germline CDR1 reads LNHDA; CDR2 reads SQIVND (reference sequence). CDR3 in amino acids: CASSIDSTSGNTIYF. CDR3 DNA sequence: TGTGCCAGTAGTATAGATAGCACCTCTGGAAACACCATATATTTT.

This chain joins TRBV11-2 and TRBJ2-7, with D unclear. V lost 4 bases and J lost 3, with 13 bases in between. This CDR3 contains 14 residues. Germline-derived CDR1 and CDR2 are SGHAT and FQNNGV. CDR3 DNA: TGTGCCAGCAGCTATTCCCGGCCGGGCTACGAGCAGTACTTC. It codes for CASSYSRPGYEQYF.

This chain connects TRBV6-5 to TRBJ2-3, with 7 positions matching TRBD2. J lost 6 bases, V lost 6 bases, and 9 bases had no gene match. CDR3 length: 14 amino acids. Per the germline V gene, CDR1 is MNHEY and CDR2 is SVGAGI. CDR3 sequence: CASSRDYQLDTQYF. CDR3 DNA: TGTGCCAGCAGCCGGGACTACCAACTGGATACGCAGTATTTT.

The V call is TRBV10-3, the J call TRBJ2-2; 8 bases map to TRBD2. Germline lookup yields CDR1 ENHRY and CDR2 SYGVKD. V was pared by 8 bases and J by 1 base, with 6 bases of the junction left unmatched. The CDR3 covers 15 residues. The CDR3 DNA follows: TGTGCCATCTCAAGCGGGAGCCAGAACACCGGGGAGCTGTTTTTT. This translates into CAISSGSQNTGELFF.

This chain links TRBV10-1 with TRBJ1-5; D unresolved. Germline lookup yields CDR1 WNHNN and CDR2 SYGVQD (reference sequence). CDR3 length: 15 amino acids. Trimming cost V 2 bases and J 0 bases, with 8 bases left between them. CDR3 region: CASSEPLPSNQPQHF. The CDR3 DNA reads as TGCGCCAGCAGTGAGCCTCTACCTAGCAATCAGCCCCAGCATTTT.

V is TRBV19 and J is TRBJ2-1; 11 bases match TRBD2. This CDR3 has 14 amino acids. Trimming cost V 4 bases and J 9 bases; bases outside gene matches: 5. CDR1 is LNHDA, CDR2 SQIVND, per germline (reference sequence). CDR3 DNA: TGTGCCAGTAGTAAAGTTAGCGGGAGGGTTGAGCAGTTCTTC. Translating gives CASSKVSGRVEQFF.

As concerns this clone: Different DNA sequences within this sample yield the same CDR3. This chain links TRBV24-1 with TRBJ2-7; TRBD2 aligns across 10 bases. The germline V gene encodes CDR1 KGHDR and CDR2 SFDVKD. V dropped 2 bases and J dropped 0; count of bases not matched to a gene: 6. The CDR3 sequence is 17 residues long. The CDR3 is CATSDSGTSESSYEQYF. CDR3 DNA sequence: TGTGCCACCAGTGATTCTGGGACTAGCGAGAGCTCCTACGAGCAGTACTTC.

This sequence joins TRBV6-1 and TRBJ1-6; tentative D call: TRBD1 (6 bases). V lost 3 bases, J lost 6 bases, and 15 bases lay in between. The germline gives CDR1 MNHNS, CDR2 SASEGT. The CDR3 totals 16 residues. The DNA for the CDR3 is TGTGCCAGCAGTGAGCGGCAGGGGCCCACTAATTCACCCCTCCACTTT. Translating gives CASSERQGPTNSPLHF.

The chain links TRBV28 to TRBJ2-7, with 11 bases aligning to TRBD2. Trimming removed 5 bases from V and 4 bases from J; junction bases left unmatched: 7. Germline V gene lookup returns CDR1 MDHEN and CDR2 SYDVKM. This CDR3 has 15 residues. The CDR3 nucleotides read TGTGCCAGCAGTCCCCTAGCGGGAGGTCTTTACGAGCAGTACTTC. It translates to CASSPLAGGLYEQYF.

The genes are TRBV10-2 and TRBJ2-7, with 11 bases lining up with TRBD1. CDR3 length equals 14 residues. The germline V gene has CDR1 WSHSY and CDR2 SAAADI. V lost 5 bases and J lost 7; bases outside the gene matches: 7. The CDR3 region is CASSRTGGAWEQYF. The CDR3 DNA sequence: TGCGCCAGCAGTCGGACAGGGGGCGCGTGGGAGCAGTACTTC.

The V gene is TRBV11-2, the J gene TRBJ1-2; TRBD1 aligns across 8 bases. The J segment lost 7 bases and the V segment lost 2 bases, leaving 6 bases of the junction unmatched. This CDR3 comprises 14 residues. In germline, CDR1 is SGHAT, CDR2 FQNNGV. This CDR3 is CASSLTQGERGYTF. In DNA, the CDR3 is TGTGCCAGCAGCTTAACACAGGGGGAGCGTGGCTACACCTTC.

The rearrangement joins TRBV7-9 to TRBJ2-5; unclear D gene. Trimming removed 5 bases at V and 4 bases at J, with 14 bases between. This CDR3 region has 14 residues. The germline V gene has CDR1 SEHNR and CDR2 FQNEAQ (reference sequence). CDR3 residues: CASSPNFPGETQYF. The DNA of the CDR3 is TGTGCCAGCAGCCCCAACTTCCCGGGAGAGACCCAGTACTTC.

This clone appeared once. V is TRBV5-1 and J is TRBJ1-1; 7 bases are a match to TRBD1. Trimming at V came to 7 bases and at J to 1 base, leaving 7 bases not matched to a gene. The CDR3 contains 14 residues. CDR1 and CDR2 (germline): SGHRS, YFSETQ. CDR3 sequence (DNA): TGCGCCAGCGGTTCCAGGGGGACGAACACTGAAGCTTTCTTT. Amino acid sequence: CASGSRGTNTEAFF.

This sequence joins TRBV4-2 and TRBJ2-3; 11 bases are a match to TRBD2. V lost 4 bases, J lost 5 bases, and 8 bases stayed unmatched. In germline, CDR1 is LGHNA, CDR2 YNFKEQ. The CDR3 consists of 16 residues. This CDR3 reads CASSPLAGGPIDTQYF. Written as DNA, the CDR3 is TGTGCCAGCAGCCCTTTAGCGGGAGGGCCTATAGATACGCAGTATTTT.

The rearrangement joins TRBV2 to TRBJ2-7, with 9 bases fitting TRBD1. The germline gives CDR1 SNHLY, CDR2 FYNNEI. V shed 7 bases and J 2 bases; nucleotides not matched to a gene: 9. This CDR3 comprises 15 residues. The DNA of the CDR3 is TGTGCCAGCAACCGGGACAGGGCCGAAACCTACGAGCAGTACTTC. This sequence encodes CASNRDRAETYEQYF.

The genes are TRBV9 and TRBJ1-2; TRBD1 aligns across 7 bases. Germline values: CDR1 SGDLS, CDR2 YYNGEE. The CDR3 runs to 17 residues. J lost 1 base, V lost 0 bases, and 9 bases had no gene match. CDR3: CASSVVEAGGINYGYTF. The CDR3 nucleotides read TGTGCCAGCAGCGTAGTTGAAGCAGGGGGTATTAACTATGGCTACACCTTC.

The chain employs TRBV7-6 and TRBJ2-1; tentatively, D is TRBD2 (5 bases). The V and J ends lost 2 bases and 8 bases respectively, with 19 bases between them. CDR1 and CDR2 from the germline V gene are SGHVS and FNYEAQ. There are 16 residues in the CDR3. The CDR3 sequence: CASSLSSTGRTHEQFF. Written as DNA, the CDR3 is TGTGCCAGCAGCTTATCATCCACGGGCAGGACTCATGAGCAGTTCTTC.

This clone was detected once. J is TRBJ2-5 and V is TRBV6-5; D unclear. The CDR3 is 11 residues long. CDR1 and CDR2 (germline): MNHEY, SVGAGI. The V end was cut by 11 bases, the J end by 5 bases, with 12 bases between. As DNA, the CDR3 is TGTGCCGCCGCATTTGCGGAGACCCAGTACTTC. It translates to CAAAFAETQYF.

The chain links TRBV3-1 (or the pseudogene TRBV3-2) to TRBJ2-7; TRBD2 is a possible D gene (6 bases). The length of the CDR3 is 14 residues. CDR1 is LGHDT and CDR2 is YNNKEL in the germline V gene (reference sequence). V lost 4 bases and J 0 bases, leaving 10 bases between the germline ends. CDR3 protein: CASSLSGLSYEQYF. The CDR3 region has the DNA TGTGCCAGCAGCCTGTCGGGACTCTCCTACGAGCAGTACTTC.